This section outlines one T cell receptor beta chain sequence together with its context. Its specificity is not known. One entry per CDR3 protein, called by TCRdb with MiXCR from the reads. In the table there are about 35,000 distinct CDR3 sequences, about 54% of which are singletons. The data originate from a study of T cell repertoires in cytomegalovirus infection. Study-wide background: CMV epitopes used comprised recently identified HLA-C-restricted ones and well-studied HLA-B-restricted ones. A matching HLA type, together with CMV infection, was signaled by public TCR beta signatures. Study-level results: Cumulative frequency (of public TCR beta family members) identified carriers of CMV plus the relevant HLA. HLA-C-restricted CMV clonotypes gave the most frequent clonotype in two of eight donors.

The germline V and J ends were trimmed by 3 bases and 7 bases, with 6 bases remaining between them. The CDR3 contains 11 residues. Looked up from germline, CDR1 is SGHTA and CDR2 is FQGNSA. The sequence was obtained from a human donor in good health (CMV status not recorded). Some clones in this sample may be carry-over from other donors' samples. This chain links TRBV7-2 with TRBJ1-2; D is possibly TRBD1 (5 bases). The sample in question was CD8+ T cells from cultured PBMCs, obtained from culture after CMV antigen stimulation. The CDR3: CASSFGGGYTF. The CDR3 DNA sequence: TGTGCCAGCAGCTTCGGGGGTGGCTACACCTTC.